This T cell receptor beta chain was identified in a study of T cells in localized non-small cell lung cancer. This CDR3 contains 16 residues. V lost 7 bases and J 0 bases, leaving 16 bases between the germline ends. Germline V gives CDR1 LGHNT, CDR2 FRNRAP. Regarding the study as a whole: Adjacent lung held a median around 58 of the top 100 tumor clones.

In the case of this clone: Its antigen is unknown.

The method was immunoSEQ multiplex PCR; TCRdb's version includes in-frame clones alone and lacks a portion of them. Among around 9,000 clones, under 50% were seen once, and the ten largest hold less than 4%. Sequenced material: lymph node tissue, taken before any cancer treatment. This clonotype was obtained from a woman between 40 and 69 years old with stage I lung adenocarcinoma. The chain recombines TRBV12-5 with TRBJ2-1; possible D gene TRBD2, 6 bases. The CDR3 sequence: CASVLRLASSYNEQFF. CDR3 nucleotides: TGTGCTAGTGTCTTACGTCTAGCGAGCTCCTACAATGAGCAGTTCTTC.